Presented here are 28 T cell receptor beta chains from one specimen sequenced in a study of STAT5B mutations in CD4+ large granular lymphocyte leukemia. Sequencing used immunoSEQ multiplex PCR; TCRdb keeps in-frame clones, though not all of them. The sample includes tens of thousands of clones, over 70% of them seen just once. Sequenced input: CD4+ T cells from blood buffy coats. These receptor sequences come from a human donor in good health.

The CDR3 DNA follows: TGTGCCAGCAGCTTGATCGGCGGCGGGGAGCTGTTTTTT. This translates into CASSLIGGGELFF. The chain carries TRBV7-9 and TRBJ2-2; no clear D gene. This CDR3 has 13 amino acids. V was cut by 3 bases and J by 7 bases, with 9 bases left in between. Germline CDR1 SEHNR, CDR2 FQNEAQ (reference sequence).

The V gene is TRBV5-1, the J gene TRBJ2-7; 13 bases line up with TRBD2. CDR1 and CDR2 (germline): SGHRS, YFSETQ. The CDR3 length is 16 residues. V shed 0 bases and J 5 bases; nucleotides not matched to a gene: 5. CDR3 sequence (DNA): TGCGCCAGCAGCTTGGAAAGGACTAGCGGGAGAGACGAGCAGTACTTC. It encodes CASSLERTSGRDEQYF.

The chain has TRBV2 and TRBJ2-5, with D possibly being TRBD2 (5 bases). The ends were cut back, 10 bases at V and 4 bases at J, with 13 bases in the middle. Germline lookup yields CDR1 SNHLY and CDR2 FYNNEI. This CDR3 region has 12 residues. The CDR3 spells CATSRAVETQYF. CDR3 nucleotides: TGTGCCACGTCGAGGGCCGTAGAGACCCAGTACTTC.

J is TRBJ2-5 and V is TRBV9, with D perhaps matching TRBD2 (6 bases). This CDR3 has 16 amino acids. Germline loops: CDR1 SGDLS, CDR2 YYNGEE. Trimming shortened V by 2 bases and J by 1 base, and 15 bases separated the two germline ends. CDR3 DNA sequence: TGTGCCAGCAGCGTGCTGGGCGGGAACCTCCAAGAGACCCAGTACTTC. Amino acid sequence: CASSVLGGNLQETQYF.

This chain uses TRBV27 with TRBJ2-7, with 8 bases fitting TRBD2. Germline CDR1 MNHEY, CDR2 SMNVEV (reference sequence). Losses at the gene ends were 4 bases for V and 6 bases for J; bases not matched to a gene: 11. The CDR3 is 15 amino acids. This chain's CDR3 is CASSYNLGSGGEQYF. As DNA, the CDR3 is TGTGCCAGCAGTTATAATTTGGGCAGCGGGGGCGAGCAGTACTTC.

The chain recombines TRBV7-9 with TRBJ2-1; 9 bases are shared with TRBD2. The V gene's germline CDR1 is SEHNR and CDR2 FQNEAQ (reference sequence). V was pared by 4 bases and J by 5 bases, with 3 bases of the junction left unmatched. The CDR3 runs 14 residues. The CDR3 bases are TGTGCCAGCAGCTCAAGCGGGAGGAACAATGAGCAGTTCTTC. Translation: CASSSSGRNNEQFF.

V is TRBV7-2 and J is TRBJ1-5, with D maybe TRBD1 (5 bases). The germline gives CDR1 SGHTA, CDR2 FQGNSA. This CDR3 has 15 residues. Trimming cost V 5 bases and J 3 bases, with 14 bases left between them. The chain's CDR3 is CASSDRDGNNQPQHF. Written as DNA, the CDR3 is TGTGCCAGCAGCGACCGGGACGGAAACAATCAGCCCCAGCATTTT.

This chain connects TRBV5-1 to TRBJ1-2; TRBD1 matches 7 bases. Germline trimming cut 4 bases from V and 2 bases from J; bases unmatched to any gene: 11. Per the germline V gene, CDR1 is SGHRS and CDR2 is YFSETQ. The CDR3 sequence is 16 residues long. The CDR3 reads CASSPTPGQRNYGYTF. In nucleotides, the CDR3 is TGCGCCAGCAGCCCGACTCCGGGACAGCGGAACTATGGCTACACCTTC. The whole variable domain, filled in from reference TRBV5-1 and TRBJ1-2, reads KAGVTQTPRYLIKTRGQQVTLSCSPISGHRSVSWYQQTPGQGLQFLFEYFSETQRNKGNFPGRFSGRQFSNSRSEMNVSTLELGDSALYLCASSPTPGQRNYGYTFGSGTRLTVV.

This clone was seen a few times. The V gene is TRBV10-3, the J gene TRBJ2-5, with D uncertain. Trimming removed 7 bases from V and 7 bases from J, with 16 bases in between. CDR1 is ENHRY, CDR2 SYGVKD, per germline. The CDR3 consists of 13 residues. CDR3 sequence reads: CAIKAGPSGTQYF. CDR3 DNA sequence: TGTGCCATCAAGGCCGGCCCCTCGGGGACCCAGTACTTC.

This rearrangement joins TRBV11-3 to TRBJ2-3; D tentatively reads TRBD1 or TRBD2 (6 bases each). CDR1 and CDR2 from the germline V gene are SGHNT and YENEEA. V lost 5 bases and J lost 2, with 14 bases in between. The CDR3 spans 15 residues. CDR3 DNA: TGTGCCAGCAGCGAGGGGGGTTCGGCCACAGATACGCAGTATTTT. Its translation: CASSEGGSATDTQYF. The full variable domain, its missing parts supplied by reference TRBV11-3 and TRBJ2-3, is EAGVVQSPRYKIIEKKQPVAFWCNPISGHNTLYWYLQNLGQGPELLIRYENEEAVDDSQLPKDRFSAERLKGVDSTLKIQPAELGDSAVYLCASSEGGSATDTQYFGPGTRLTVL.

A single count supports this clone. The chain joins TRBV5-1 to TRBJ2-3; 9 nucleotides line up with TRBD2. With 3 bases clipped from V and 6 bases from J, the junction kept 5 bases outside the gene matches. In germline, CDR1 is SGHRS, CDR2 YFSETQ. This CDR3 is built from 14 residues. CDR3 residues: CASSSTSGSDTQYF. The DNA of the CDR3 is TGCGCCAGCAGCTCGACTAGCGGATCCGATACGCAGTATTTT.

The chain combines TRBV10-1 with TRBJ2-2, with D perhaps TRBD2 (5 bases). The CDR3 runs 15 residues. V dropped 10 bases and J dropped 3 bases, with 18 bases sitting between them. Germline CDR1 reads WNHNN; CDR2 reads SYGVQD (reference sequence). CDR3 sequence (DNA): TGCGCCACTTTGTTAGGACTGGGTCACACCGGGGAGCTGTTTTTT. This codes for CATLLGLGHTGELFF.

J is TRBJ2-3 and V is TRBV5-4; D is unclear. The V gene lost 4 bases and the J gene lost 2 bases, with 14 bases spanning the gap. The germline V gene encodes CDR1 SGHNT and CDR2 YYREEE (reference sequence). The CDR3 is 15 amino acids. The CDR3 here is CASSPNSKTTDTQYF. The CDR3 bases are TGTGCCAGCAGCCCGAATTCTAAAACCACAGATACGCAGTATTTT.

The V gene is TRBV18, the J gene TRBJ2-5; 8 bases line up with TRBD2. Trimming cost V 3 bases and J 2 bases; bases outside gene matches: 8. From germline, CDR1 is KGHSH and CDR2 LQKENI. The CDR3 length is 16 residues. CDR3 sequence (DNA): TGTGCCAGCTCACCTTTCAGTAGCGGGGTACAAGAGACCCAGTACTTC. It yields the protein CASSPFSSGVQETQYF.

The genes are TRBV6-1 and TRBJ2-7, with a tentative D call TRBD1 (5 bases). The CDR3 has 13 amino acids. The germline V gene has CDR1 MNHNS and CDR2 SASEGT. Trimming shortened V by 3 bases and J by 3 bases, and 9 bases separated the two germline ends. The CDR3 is CASSDRELYEQYF. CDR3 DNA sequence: TGTGCCAGCAGTGACAGGGAACTCTACGAGCAGTACTTC.

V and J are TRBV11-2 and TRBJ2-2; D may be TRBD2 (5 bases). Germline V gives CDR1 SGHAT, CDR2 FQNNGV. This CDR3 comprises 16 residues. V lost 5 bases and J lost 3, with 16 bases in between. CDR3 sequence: CASSPPRAEYTGELFF. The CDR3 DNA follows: TGTGCCAGCAGCCCGCCTCGAGCGGAGTACACCGGGGAGCTGTTTTTT. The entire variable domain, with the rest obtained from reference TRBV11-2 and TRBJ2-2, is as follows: EAGVAQSPRYKIIEKRQSVAFWCNPISGHATLYWYQQILGQGPKLLIQFQNNGVVDDSQLPKDRFSAERLKGVDSTLKIQPAKLEDSAVYLCASSPPRAEYTGELFFGEGSRLTVL.

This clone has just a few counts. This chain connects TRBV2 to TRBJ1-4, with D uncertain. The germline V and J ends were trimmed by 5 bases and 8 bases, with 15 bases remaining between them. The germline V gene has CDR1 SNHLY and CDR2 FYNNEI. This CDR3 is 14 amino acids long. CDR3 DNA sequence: TGTGCCAGCAGTTTCTCTTCTTCCTACGAAAAACTGTTTTTT. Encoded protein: CASSFSSSYEKLFF.

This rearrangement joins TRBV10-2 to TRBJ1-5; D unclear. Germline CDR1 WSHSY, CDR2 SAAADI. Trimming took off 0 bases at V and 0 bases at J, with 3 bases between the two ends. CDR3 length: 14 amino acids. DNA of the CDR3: TGCGCCAGCAGTGAGTCGAATAGCAATCAGCCCCAGCATTTT. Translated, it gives CASSESNSNQPQHF.

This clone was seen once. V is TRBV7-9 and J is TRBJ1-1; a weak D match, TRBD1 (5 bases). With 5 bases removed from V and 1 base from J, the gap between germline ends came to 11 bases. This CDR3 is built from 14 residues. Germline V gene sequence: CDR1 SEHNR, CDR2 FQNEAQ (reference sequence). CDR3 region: CASSQGRSNTEAFF. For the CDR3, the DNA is TGTGCCAGCAGCCAGGGACGGTCGAACACTGAAGCTTTCTTT.

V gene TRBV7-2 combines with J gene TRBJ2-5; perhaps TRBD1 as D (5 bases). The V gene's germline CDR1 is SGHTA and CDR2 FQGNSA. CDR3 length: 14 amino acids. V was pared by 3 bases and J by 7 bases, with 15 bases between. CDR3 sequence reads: CASSLGRQERTQYF. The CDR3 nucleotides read TGTGCCAGCAGCTTGGGGCGGCAGGAACGGACCCAGTACTTC.

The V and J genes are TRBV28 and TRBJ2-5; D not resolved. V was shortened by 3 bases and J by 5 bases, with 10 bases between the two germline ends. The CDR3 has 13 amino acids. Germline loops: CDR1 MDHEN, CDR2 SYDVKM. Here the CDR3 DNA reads TGTGCCAGCAGTTTGGTCGGACGGGAGACCCAGTACTTC. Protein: CASSLVGRETQYF.

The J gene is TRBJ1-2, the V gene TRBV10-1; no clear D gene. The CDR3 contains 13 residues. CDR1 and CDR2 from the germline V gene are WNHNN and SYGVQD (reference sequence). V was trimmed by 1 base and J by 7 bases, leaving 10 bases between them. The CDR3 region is CASSEFGLAGYTF. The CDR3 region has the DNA TGCGCCAGCAGTGAGTTCGGGCTCGCTGGCTACACCTTC.

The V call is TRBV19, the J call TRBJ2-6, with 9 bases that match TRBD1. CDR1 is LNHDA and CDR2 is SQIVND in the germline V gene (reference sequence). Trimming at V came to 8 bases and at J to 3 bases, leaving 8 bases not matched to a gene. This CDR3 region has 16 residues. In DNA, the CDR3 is TGTGCCAGTTCCGGGACAGGGAGTTTTGGGGCCAACGTCCTGACTTTC. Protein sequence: CASSGTGSFGANVLTF. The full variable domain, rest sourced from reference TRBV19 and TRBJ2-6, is DGGITQSPKYLFRKEGQNVTLSCEQNLNHDAMYWYRQDPGQGLRLIYYSQIVNDFQKGDIAEGYSVSREKKESFPLTVTSAQKNPTAFYLCASSGTGSFGANVLTFGAGSRLTVL.

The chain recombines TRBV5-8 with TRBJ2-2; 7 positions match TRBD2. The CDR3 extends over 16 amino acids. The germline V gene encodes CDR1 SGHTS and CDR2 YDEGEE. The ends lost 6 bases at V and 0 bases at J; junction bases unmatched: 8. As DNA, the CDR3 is TGTGCCAGCATCTCGGGAGGCCGCGCGAACACCGGGGAGCTGTTTTTT. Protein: CASISGGRANTGELFF.

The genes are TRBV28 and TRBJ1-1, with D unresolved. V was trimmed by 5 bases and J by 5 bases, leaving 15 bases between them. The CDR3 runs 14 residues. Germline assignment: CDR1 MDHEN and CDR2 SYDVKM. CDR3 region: CASSKAGRLTEAFF. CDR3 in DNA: TGTGCCAGCAGTAAAGCGGGGAGGTTGACTGAAGCTTTCTTT.

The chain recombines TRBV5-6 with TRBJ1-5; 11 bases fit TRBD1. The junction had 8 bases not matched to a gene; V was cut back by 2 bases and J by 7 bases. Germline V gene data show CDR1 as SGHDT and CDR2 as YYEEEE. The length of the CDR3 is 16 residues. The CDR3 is CASSLWDRGDRQPQHF. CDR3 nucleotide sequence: TGTGCCAGCAGCTTATGGGACAGGGGGGATAGGCAGCCCCAGCATTTT. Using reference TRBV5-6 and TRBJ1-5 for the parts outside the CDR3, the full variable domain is DAGVTQSPTHLIKTRGQQVTLRCSPKSGHDTVSWYQQALGQGPQFIFQYYEEEERQRGNFPDRFSGHQFPNYSSELNVNALLLGDSALYLCASSLWDRGDRQPQHFGDGTRLSIL.

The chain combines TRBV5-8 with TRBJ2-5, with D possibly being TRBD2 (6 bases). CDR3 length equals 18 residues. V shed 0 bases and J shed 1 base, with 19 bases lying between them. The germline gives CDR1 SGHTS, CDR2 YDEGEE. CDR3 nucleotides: TGTGCCAGCAGCTTGGCGGTCGGGGCTAGCGCACCCCAAGAGACCCAGTACTTC. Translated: CASSLAVGASAPQETQYF. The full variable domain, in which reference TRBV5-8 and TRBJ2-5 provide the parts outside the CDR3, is EAGVTQSPTHLIKTRGQQATLRCSPISGHTSVYWYQQALGLGLQFLLWYDEGEERNRGNFPPRFSGRQFPNYSSELNVNALELEDSALYLCASSLAVGASAPQETQYFGPGTRLLVL.

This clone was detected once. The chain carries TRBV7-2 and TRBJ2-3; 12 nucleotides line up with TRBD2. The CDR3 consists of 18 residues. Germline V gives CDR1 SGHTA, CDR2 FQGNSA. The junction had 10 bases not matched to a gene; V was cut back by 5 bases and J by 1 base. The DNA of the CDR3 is TGTGCCAGCAGCCCAGGACTAGCGGGAAGATATGGCACAGATACGCAGTATTTT. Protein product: CASSPGLAGRYGTDTQYF. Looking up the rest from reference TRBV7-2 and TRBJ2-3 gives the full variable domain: GAGVSQSPSNKVTEKGKDVELRCDPISGHTALYWYRQSLGQGLEFLIYFQGNSAPDKSGLPSDRFSAERTGGSVSTLTIQRTQQEDSAVYLCASSPGLAGRYGTDTQYFGPGTRLTVL.